Presented here are 30 T cell receptor beta chains from one specimen sequenced in a study of siplizumab effects on memory and regulatory T cells. The method was immunoSEQ multiplex PCR; TCRdb's version includes in-frame clones alone and lacks a portion of them. The table includes about 87,000 clones, about 87% detected once. Sample: Tregs sorted from blood. These receptors all stem from a human donor in good health.

This clone was seen a single time. The chain recombines TRBV19 with TRBJ1-5; D is unresolved. The V and J ends lost 3 bases and 2 bases respectively, with 11 bases between them. The germline V gene encodes CDR1 LNHDA and CDR2 SQIVND (reference sequence). The CDR3 runs 15 residues. DNA of the CDR3: TGTGCCAGTAGTATCCCCCCTGGCGGCAATCAGCCCCAGCATTTT. It translates to CASSIPPGGNQPQHF.

V is TRBV5-1 and J is TRBJ1-1; D gene uncertain. CDR1 and CDR2 (germline): SGHRS, YFSETQ. V was trimmed by 0 bases and J by 1 base, leaving 10 bases between them. The CDR3 is made up of 15 amino acids. The CDR3 nucleotides are TGCGCCAGCAGCTTGGTGGCAGCTCAGAACACTGAAGCTTTCTTT. This sequence encodes CASSLVAAQNTEAFF.

This clone was detected only a few times. This chain uses TRBV7-2 with TRBJ2-1; tentative D call: TRBD1 (5 bases). Germline CDR1 is SGHTA and CDR2 is FQGNSA. The CDR3 covers 13 residues. The ends were cut back, 5 bases at V and 8 bases at J, with 13 bases in the middle. CDR3 sequence reads: CASSQGSGDEQFF. CDR3 sequence (DNA): TGTGCCAGCAGCCAGGGATCGGGCGATGAGCAGTTCTTC.

The chain combines TRBV2 with TRBJ1-1; no reliable D call. V was cut by 5 bases and J by 10 bases, with 11 bases left in between. Per the germline V gene, CDR1 is SNHLY and CDR2 is FYNNEI. The CDR3 covers 11 residues. CDR3 residues: CASSYSGGAFF. In DNA form, the CDR3 reads TGTGCCAGCAGTTACAGCGGAGGAGCTTTCTTT.

V is TRBV9 and J is TRBJ1-2; D is perhaps TRBD1 (5 bases). V lost 4 bases and J 9 bases, leaving 16 bases between the germline ends. Germline CDR1 is SGDLS and CDR2 is YYNGEE. CDR3 length: 13 amino acids. In DNA form, the CDR3 reads TGTGCCAGCAGCCCTCGGGACGGCATGCGCTACACCTTC. Translation: CASSPRDGMRYTF.

The chain joins TRBV6-6 to TRBJ2-3, with D possibly TRBD1 on 5 matching bases. The germline CDR1 and CDR2 sequences are MNHNY and SVGAGI (reference sequence). Trimming removed 1 base from V and 5 bases from J, with 7 bases in between. The CDR3 is 13 residues long. CDR3 nucleotide sequence: TGTGCCAGCAGTTACTGGGGCCTAGATACGCAGTATTTT. It codes for CASSYWGLDTQYF.

Regarding this clone: One end of the junction varies from germline; a read error may be responsible. This sequence joins TRBV5-1 and TRBJ2-5, with no clear D. There are 14 residues in the CDR3. The germline V gene encodes CDR1 SGHRS and CDR2 YFSETQ. The CDR3 DNA sequence: TGCGCCAGCAGGTTGGGGTTATTACAAGAGACCCAGTACTTC. It yields the protein CASRLGLLQETQYF.

This chain joins TRBV10-2 and TRBJ2-3; TRBD2 matches at 10 bases. After removal of 5 bases from V and 3 bases from J, the junction contained 5 bases not matched to a gene. This CDR3 has 15 residues. Germline CDR1 and CDR2: WSHSY and SAAADI. CDR3 in amino acids: CASSISGGSTDTQYF. DNA of the CDR3: TGCGCCAGCAGTATTAGCGGGGGGAGTACAGATACGCAGTATTTT.

A note on this clone: The same CDR3 is also encoded by other DNA sequences in this sample. CDR3 in DNA: TGTGCTAGTGGTCCTGGGGGGACAGATACGCAGTATTTT. Residues: CASGPGGTDTQYF. V and J are TRBV12-5 and TRBJ2-3; the D gene is possibly TRBD2 (6 bases). Between the trimmed V and J ends, which lost 5 bases and 3 bases, there was a span of 9 bases. CDR1 LGHNT and CDR2 FRNRAP come from the germline V gene. The length of the CDR3 is 13 residues.

CDR3 coding DNA: TGTGCCAGCTTCGAGGGGCAGGGGAGAGGCTACACCTTC. As protein: CASFEGQGRGYTF. The chain carries TRBV6-6 and TRBJ1-2; maybe TRBD1 (6 bases). Germline V gene data show CDR1 as MNHNY and CDR2 as SVGAGI (reference sequence). The length of the CDR3 is 13 residues. V lost 8 bases and J lost 8, with 18 bases in between.

The V call is TRBV7-7, the J call TRBJ1-4; no definite D call. The CDR3 loop spans 15 amino acids. Trimming shortened V by 5 bases and J by 0 bases, and 10 bases separated the two germline ends. The germline CDR1 and CDR2 sequences are SSHAT and FNYEAQ (reference sequence). CDR3 nucleotide sequence: TGTGCCAGCAGCCAGACCCCTGCAACTAATGAAAAACTGTTTTTT. Translating gives CASSQTPATNEKLFF.

This clone has only one observation. The chain is built from TRBV7-3 and TRBJ2-3, with D perhaps matching TRBD1 (5 bases). V lost 2 bases, J lost 3 bases, and 12 bases lay in between. This CDR3 has 15 residues. Germline-derived CDR1 and CDR2 are SGHTA and FQGTGA. For the CDR3, the DNA is TGTGCCAGCAGCTTACTCGCAGGGATGACAGATACGCAGTATTTT. It encodes CASSLLAGMTDTQYF.

The chain has TRBV10-3 and TRBJ2-3; maybe TRBD2 (5 bases). Germline assignment: CDR1 ENHRY and CDR2 SYGVKD. This CDR3 has 14 residues. Between the trimmed V and J ends, which lost 10 bases and 6 bases, there was a span of 20 bases. CDR3 nucleotides: TGTGCCACCACAGAGGGTAGTCTCTCGGATACGCAGTATTTT. Amino acids: CATTEGSLSDTQYF.

The chain recombines TRBV7-7 with TRBJ2-5; 8 nucleotides match TRBD2. The CDR3 is made up of 14 amino acids. With 2 bases clipped from V and 6 bases from J, the junction kept 5 bases outside the gene matches. Per germline, CDR1 SSHAT and CDR2 FNYEAQ (reference sequence). Here the CDR3 reads CASSLFGGEKTQYF. The DNA for the CDR3 is TGTGCCAGCAGCTTATTCGGGGGGGAAAAGACCCAGTACTTC.

The chain has TRBV7-9 and TRBJ2-3; 9 bases match TRBD2. The CDR3 sequence is 15 residues long. Germline CDR1 is SEHNR and CDR2 is FQNEAQ (reference sequence). V was clipped by 3 bases and J by 2 bases; unmatched bases: 3. The CDR3 bases are TGTGCCAGCAGCTTTCTAGCGGGGCCCACAGATACGCAGTATTTT. This translates into CASSFLAGPTDTQYF.

J is TRBJ2-7 and V is TRBV6-5, with 7 bases lining up with TRBD2. Trimming removed 0 bases from V and 8 bases from J; junction bases left unmatched: 10. Germline V gene data show CDR1 as MNHEY and CDR2 as SVGAGI. This CDR3 has 15 amino acids. The CDR3 loop reads CASSYSVSGLRKQYF. The CDR3 DNA reads as TGTGCCAGCAGTTACTCGGTTAGCGGGCTACGGAAGCAGTACTTC.

Only a few counts were recorded for this clone. The rearrangement joins TRBV6-6 to TRBJ1-5, with 7 bases that match TRBD1. The ends lost 8 bases at V and 2 bases at J; junction bases unmatched: 6. CDR3 length equals 14 residues. Germline V CDR1 and CDR2: MNHNY, SVGAGI (reference sequence). The CDR3 spells CASHRGEGNQPQHF. The DNA of the CDR3 is TGTGCCAGCCACAGGGGCGAGGGCAATCAGCCCCAGCATTTT.

The rearrangement links TRBV6-1 to TRBJ1-1, with unresolved D. Germline assignment: CDR1 MNHNS and CDR2 SASEGT. V was cut by 5 bases and J by 10 bases, with 11 bases left in between. There are 11 residues in the CDR3. CDR3: CASSLGRGAFF. CDR3 in DNA: TGTGCCAGCAGTTTAGGACGGGGAGCTTTCTTT.

The count of this clone is one. The V and J genes are TRBV9 and TRBJ2-6, with a weak D call TRBD2 (5 bases). This CDR3 has 15 amino acids. The ends were cut back, 2 bases at V and 0 bases at J, with 6 bases in the middle. Germline V CDR1 and CDR2: SGDLS, YYNGEE. CDR3 in amino acids: CASSVGVSGANVLTF. The CDR3 nucleotides are TGTGCCAGCAGCGTGGGAGTCTCTGGGGCCAACGTCCTGACTTTC.

This clone turned up a few times. The chain uses TRBV7-9 and TRBJ1-6, with D uncertain. This CDR3 is 12 amino acids long. V was trimmed by 0 bases and J by 9 bases, leaving 3 bases between them. Germline V gene data show CDR1 as SEHNR and CDR2 as FQNEAQ (reference sequence). The CDR3 here is CASSLATSPLHF. CDR3 sequence (DNA): TGTGCCAGCAGCTTAGCAACTTCACCCCTCCACTTT.

This chain joins TRBV4-3 and TRBJ1-4; 7 bases map to TRBD1. The germline V gene has CDR1 LGHNA and CDR2 YSLEER. V dropped 0 bases and J dropped 8; count of bases not matched to a gene: 6. The CDR3 is 15 amino acids. CDR3 DNA sequence: TGCGCCAGCAGCCAAGATCGGGAGGGGGCGGAAAAACTGTTTTTT. Protein sequence: CASSQDREGAEKLFF.

The rearrangement links TRBV7-2 to TRBJ2-2; a weak D match, TRBD2 (5 bases). CDR1 SGHTA and CDR2 FQGNSA come from the germline V gene. The CDR3 consists of 16 residues. The V and J ends lost 1 base and 1 base respectively, with 10 bases between them. The CDR3 nucleotides are TGTGCCAGCAGCTTAGGGAGGTTCGGGAACACCGGGGAGCTGTTTTTT. Translating it yields CASSLGRFGNTGELFF. The full variable domain, with the rest looked up from reference TRBV7-2 and TRBJ2-2, is GAGVSQSPSNKVTEKGKDVELRCDPISGHTALYWYRQSLGQGLEFLIYFQGNSAPDKSGLPSDRFSAERTGGSVSTLTIQRTQQEDSAVYLCASSLGRFGNTGELFFGEGSRLTVL.

This clone was seen once. The chain uses TRBV9 and TRBJ2-6; no definite D call. Germline V gene sequence: CDR1 SGDLS, CDR2 YYNGEE. Trimming took 0 bases from V and 0 from J, leaving 7 bases between them. There are 16 residues in the CDR3. The CDR3 sequence: CASSVGFGSGANVLTF. Here the CDR3 DNA reads TGTGCCAGCAGCGTAGGTTTTGGCTCTGGGGCCAACGTCCTGACTTTC.

The V and J genes are TRBV14 and TRBJ1-2, with TRBD1 matching over 7 bases. Looked up from germline, CDR1 is SGHDN and CDR2 is FVKESK. CDR3 size: 15 residues. V lost 1 base to trimming and J lost 2 bases; unmatched junction nucleotides: 4. CDR3 loop: CASSQADRLNYGYTF. The CDR3 nucleotides are TGTGCCAGCAGCCAAGCGGACAGGCTGAACTATGGCTACACCTTC.

The CDR3 nucleotides are TGCAGCGTTGCGCCACAAGAGGCGAGAGAGACCCAGTACTTC. It translates to CSVAPQEARETQYF. This rearrangement joins TRBV29-1 to TRBJ2-5; D remains ambiguous. The CDR3 spans 14 residues. Germline V CDR1 and CDR2: SQVTM, ANQGSEA. V gave up 4 bases and J gave up 4 bases, with 16 bases separating them.

The V call is TRBV4-3, the J call TRBJ1-4; weak D call: TRBD1 (5 bases). The CDR3 length is 17 residues. The germline CDR1 and CDR2 sequences are LGHNA and YSLEER. Trimming left V 1 base short and J 3 bases short, with 15 bases between. The chain's CDR3 is CASSQAAGRWANEKLFF. The CDR3 nucleotides are TGCGCCAGCAGCCAAGCGGCAGGGCGTTGGGCTAATGAAAAACTGTTTTTT.

V usage is TRBV6-5 and J usage is TRBJ1-2, with D hard to call. Trimming removed 4 bases at V and 4 bases at J, with 10 bases between. Germline CDR1 reads MNHEY; CDR2 reads SVGAGI. The CDR3 covers 13 residues. In DNA, the CDR3 is TGTGCCAGCAGTTTAAGGGCCTCCTATGGCTACACCTTC. It specifies CASSLRASYGYTF.

J is TRBJ1-1 and V is TRBV5-5; no clear D gene. CDR1 is SGHKS and CDR2 is YYEKEE in the germline V gene (reference sequence). Trimming removed 5 bases at V and 1 base at J, with 12 bases between. CDR3 length equals 14 residues. The CDR3 region is CASSSRAENTEAFF. The DNA of the CDR3 is TGTGCCAGCAGTTCTAGAGCGGAGAACACTGAAGCTTTCTTT.

This chain connects TRBV19 to TRBJ2-3; 8 nucleotides align to TRBD1. In germline, CDR1 is LNHDA, CDR2 SQIVND (reference sequence). This CDR3 contains 17 residues. Losses at the gene ends were 5 bases for V and 6 bases for J; bases not matched to a gene: 16. The CDR3 DNA reads as TGTGCCAGTAGTCCGGGCGGGGCAGGGGGCACCGGGGATACGCAGTATTTT. This codes for CASSPGGAGGTGDTQYF.

This clone was seen once. The chain recombines TRBV5-6 with TRBJ1-1; the D is unclear. V was trimmed by 3 bases and J by 5 bases, leaving 17 bases between them. Germline CDR1 SGHDT, CDR2 YYEEEE. This CDR3 spans 15 amino acids. The CDR3 sequence is CASSYRSWVSTEAFF. The CDR3 coding sequence is TGTGCCAGCAGCTATCGGTCGTGGGTTAGTACTGAAGCTTTCTTT.